This entry features one T cell receptor beta chain sequence. TCRdb independently ran MiXCR on the RT-PCR reads; one entry per CDR3 protein. Here the sample spans about 200,000 distinct CDR3 sequences, over 30% being singletons. This sample was included in a study of patients and donors after allogeneic stem cell transplantation. CDR1 and CDR2 (germline): MGHDK, SYGVNS. V gave up 2 bases and J gave up 1 base, with 8 bases separating them. The CDR3 extends over 14 amino acids. The sample was blood, either unsorted or a sorted T cell fraction (not recorded which). This chain uses TRBV25-1 with TRBJ1-2; D gene unclear. This clonotype originated in a human donor who was either an allogeneic HSCT recipient or a stem cell or donor lymphocyte infusion donor (not recorded which). It is not recorded whose cells these are; they may come from a transplant donor. DNA of the CDR3: TGTGCCAGCAGTGAAGGACTGAGTAACTATGGCTACACCTTC. The encoded protein is CASSEGLSNYGYTF.